This record looks at one T cell receptor beta chain sequence and its context. What it binds is unknown. Some clones are missing from TCRdb's copy, which holds only in-frame ones; the method was immunoSEQ multiplex PCR. Of more than 550,000 clones listed, roughly 91% are singletons. These data are taken from a study of shared clonotypes between healthy human individuals. Study conclusions and caveats: Memory subsets generally showed smaller estimated richness than naive subsets did.

The CDR3 is 17 amino acids. The V gene's germline CDR1 is PRHDT and CDR2 FYEKMQ (reference sequence). The chain employs TRBV13 and TRBJ2-5; TRBD2 matches 16 bases. Judging by the DNA end, TRBJ2-7 fits better; the J call may be wrong. This clonotype originated in a man between 18 and 29 years old in good health. Some clones in this sample may be carry-over from other donors' samples. Sample: memory CD8+ T cells from PBMCs. The sample's subset: CD45RO+ cells pooled with CCR7-negative TemRA cells. The CDR3 bases are TGTGCCAGCAGCCATGGGACTAGCGGGAGGGGATCCTACGAGCAGTACTTC. Translation gives CASSHGTSGRGSYEQYF.